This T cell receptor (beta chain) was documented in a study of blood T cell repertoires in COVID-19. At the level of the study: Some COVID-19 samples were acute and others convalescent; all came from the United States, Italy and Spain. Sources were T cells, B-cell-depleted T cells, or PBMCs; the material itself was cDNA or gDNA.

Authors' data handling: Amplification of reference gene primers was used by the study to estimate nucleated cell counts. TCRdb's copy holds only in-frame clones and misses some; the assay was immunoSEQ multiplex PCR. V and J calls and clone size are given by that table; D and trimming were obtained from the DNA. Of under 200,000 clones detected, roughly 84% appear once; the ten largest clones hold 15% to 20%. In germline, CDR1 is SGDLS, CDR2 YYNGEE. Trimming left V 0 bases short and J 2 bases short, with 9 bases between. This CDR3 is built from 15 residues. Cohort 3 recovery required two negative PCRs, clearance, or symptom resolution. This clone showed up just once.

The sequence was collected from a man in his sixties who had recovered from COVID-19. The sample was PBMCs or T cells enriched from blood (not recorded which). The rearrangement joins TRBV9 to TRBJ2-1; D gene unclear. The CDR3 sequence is CASSVGSVAYNEQFF. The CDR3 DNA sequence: TGTGCCAGCAGCGTAGGAAGCGTTGCCTACAATGAGCAGTTCTTC.